A single sample is the source of the 7 T cell receptor beta chains below, sequenced in a study of blood T cell repertoires in COVID-19. Libraries were prepared by immunoSEQ multiplex PCR; TCRdb keeps only in-frame clonotypes and omits some of them. The sample gives over 150,000 clones, roughly 94% of which show up once; roughly 0.76% is in the top ten. What was sequenced was peripheral blood. These TCRs come from a man aged 25 to 40 with COVID-19, enrolled during active disease.

The chain is built from TRBV3-1 (or the pseudogene TRBV3-2) and TRBJ2-2; 14 bases match TRBD2. CDR1 and CDR2 from the germline V gene are LGHDT and YNNKEL (reference sequence). The CDR3 loop spans 20 amino acids. Losses at the gene ends were 0 bases for V and 1 base for J; bases not matched to a gene: 7. For the CDR3, the DNA is TGTGCCAGCAGCCAAGATAATGGACTAGCGGGGGGCTGGAACACCGGGGAGCTGTTTTTT. It translates to CASSQDNGLAGGWNTGELFF.

V gene TRBV6-6 combines with J gene TRBJ2-7; 8 positions agree with TRBD1. V shed 1 base, J shed 2 bases, and the junction held 4 bases outside the gene matches. The V gene's germline CDR1 is MNHNY and CDR2 SVGAGI (reference sequence). CDR3 length: 15 amino acids. CDR3 DNA: TGTGCCAGCAGTTACTGGGAGACAGGGGCCTACGAGCAGTACTTC. The encoded protein is CASSYWETGAYEQYF.

The genes are TRBV10-3 and TRBJ2-5; 14 nucleotides match TRBD2. Unmatched junction bases numbered 3, after V lost 5 bases and J lost 4 bases. CDR3 length: 15 residues. CDR1 and CDR2 (germline): ENHRY, SYGVKD. This CDR3 is CAISLTSGGAETQYF. DNA for the CDR3: TGTGCCATCAGTCTGACTAGCGGGGGGGCAGAGACCCAGTACTTC.

CDR3: CASSLVIGGGRNEQFF. CDR3 DNA sequence: TGTGCCAGCAGCTTAGTCATCGGGGGGGGCCGAAATGAGCAGTTCTTC. The chain joins TRBV7-2 to TRBJ2-1; 8 bases fit TRBD2. There are 16 residues in the CDR3. V shed 1 base and J 7 bases; nucleotides not matched to a gene: 9. Germline V lookup: CDR1 SGHTA, CDR2 FQGNSA.

This chain links TRBV5-5 with TRBJ2-3; the D is unclear. CDR3 size: 16 residues. The germline V gene encodes CDR1 SGHKS and CDR2 YYEKEE (reference sequence). V dropped 6 bases and J dropped 2 bases, with 19 bases sitting between them. The CDR3 region has the DNA TGTGCCAGCACCTACCTGCGGCAGAAAAACACAGATACGCAGTATTTT. Its protein product is CASTYLRQKNTDTQYF.

The rearrangement joins TRBV7-2 to TRBJ1-2; maybe TRBD1 (5 bases). Deletions cut 2 bases from V and 4 bases from J, with 26 bases between. Germline CDR1 SGHTA, CDR2 FQGNSA. The CDR3 is 19 residues long. CDR3 loop: CASSLHSGVGFPGGYGYTF. The CDR3 region has the DNA TGTGCCAGCAGCTTACATAGCGGTGTTGGTTTCCCCGGGGGCTATGGCTACACCTTC.

The chain links TRBV27 to TRBJ1-6; the D gene is possibly TRBD1 (5 bases). The CDR3 runs to 15 residues. Trimming pared 5 bases from V and 11 bases from J, leaving 19 bases between. Per the germline V gene, CDR1 is MNHEY and CDR2 is SMNVEV (reference sequence). The CDR3 DNA sequence: TGTGCCAGCAGTCCCCAAGCAGGGTGGGCTCCACCCCTCCACTTT. This sequence encodes CASSPQAGWAPPLHF.